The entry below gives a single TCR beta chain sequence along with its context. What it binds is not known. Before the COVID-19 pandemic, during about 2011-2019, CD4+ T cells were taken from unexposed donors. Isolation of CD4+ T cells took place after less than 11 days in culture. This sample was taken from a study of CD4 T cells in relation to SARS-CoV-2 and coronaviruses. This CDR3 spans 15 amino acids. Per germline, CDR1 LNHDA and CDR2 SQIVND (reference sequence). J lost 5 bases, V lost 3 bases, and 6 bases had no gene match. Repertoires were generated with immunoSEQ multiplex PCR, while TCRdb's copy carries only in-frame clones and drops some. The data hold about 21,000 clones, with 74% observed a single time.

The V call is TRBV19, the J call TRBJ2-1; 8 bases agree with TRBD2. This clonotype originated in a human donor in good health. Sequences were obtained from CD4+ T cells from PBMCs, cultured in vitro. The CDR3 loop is CASSIEGLGNNEQFF. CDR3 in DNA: TGTGCCAGTAGTATTGAGGGACTAGGGAACAATGAGCAGTTCTTC.